This TCR beta chain originates from a study of cytomegalovirus exposure and HLA in healthy donors. Findings and caveats of the study: The study listed 164 cytomegalovirus-associated TCR beta chains.

Method: immunoSEQ multiplex PCR; TCRdb's copy keeps in-frame clones and lacks some. The data hold under 100,000 clones, with approximately 84% observed a single time. As to this clone: Its matching antigen is unknown.

Germline V gene sequence: CDR1 SGDLS, CDR2 YYNGEE. J lost 5 bases, V lost 3 bases, and 7 bases had no gene match. The CDR3 sequence is 15 residues long. The sequence came from a young woman in good health and CMV-seropositive. The sequencing sample was made of PBMCs. The rearrangement uses TRBV9 and TRBJ1-1; 10 bases align to TRBD1. DNA of the CDR3: TGTGCCAGCAGCGCGTCCGGGACAGGGGAGACTGAAGCTTTCTTT. Its protein is CASSASGTGETEAFF.